The 16 T cell receptor beta chains below all came from one sample that was sequenced in a study of cytomegalovirus exposure and HLA in healthy donors (dated by TCRdb to 2015 to 2018). Libraries were made using the immunoSEQ multiplex PCR assay. For the multiplex PCR, a mixture combining 60 forward primers for TCR Vbeta segments and 13 reverse primers for TCR Jbeta segments was used. TCRdb mirrors the immuneACCESS table, restricted to in-frame sequences. Some clones are absent from its copies; in checked studies, under half trace to an unresolved V gene, and the reason for the others is unknown. The sample profile shows approximately 87,000 clones; 81% of them were found once. Around 4.2% of the sample lies in the top ten. What was sequenced was PBMCs. These receptors all stem from a woman in her seventies in good health and CMV-seropositive.

The chain couples TRBV7-2 to TRBJ2-3, with 13 bases lining up with TRBD2. Looked up from germline, CDR1 is SGHTA and CDR2 is FQGNSA. The CDR3 runs 16 residues. The junction had 6 bases not matched to a gene; V was cut back by 4 bases and J by 5 bases. CDR3 nucleotides: TGTGCCAGCAGCTCCGGACTAGCGGGAGTAGGAGATACGCAGTATTTT. Its protein is CASSSGLAGVGDTQYF. Full variable domain (rest looked up from reference TRBV7-2 and TRBJ2-3): GAGVSQSPSNKVTEKGKDVELRCDPISGHTALYWYRQSLGQGLEFLIYFQGNSAPDKSGLPSDRFSAERTGGSVSTLTIQRTQQEDSAVYLCASSSGLAGVGDTQYFGPGTRLTVL.

This clone was picked up many times. This chain links TRBV7-9 with TRBJ2-1; tentative D call: TRBD2 (6 bases). Germline V CDR1 and CDR2: SEHNR, FQNEAQ (reference sequence). The CDR3 contains 12 residues. The V and J ends lost 10 bases and 4 bases respectively, with 11 bases between them. The CDR3 protein is CATFSGYNEQFF. As DNA, the CDR3 is TGTGCCACCTTTAGCGGTTACAATGAGCAGTTCTTC.

The CDR3 DNA reads TGTGCCTGGAAGGACAGGACATACACTGAAGCTTTCTTT. It yields the protein CAWKDRTYTEAFF. This chain joins TRBV30 and TRBJ1-1; 7 bases line up with TRBD1. The CDR3 covers 13 residues. Germline assignment: CDR1 GTSNPN and CDR2 SVGIG (reference sequence). Trimming cost V 4 bases and J 3 bases; bases outside gene matches: 5. The full variable domain, with the rest looked up from reference TRBV30 and TRBJ1-1, is SQTIHQWPATLVQPVGSPLSLECTVEGTSNPNLYWYRQAAGRGLQLLFYSVGIGQISSEVPQNLSASRPQDRQFILSSKKLLLSDSGFYLCAWKDRTYTEAFFGQGTRLTVV.

This chain uses TRBV19 with TRBJ2-1; D is perhaps TRBD2 (6 bases). Germline values: CDR1 LNHDA, CDR2 SQIVND (reference sequence). The CDR3 contains 15 residues. V shed 4 bases and J shed 9 bases, with 19 bases lying between them. DNA for the CDR3: TGTGCCAGTAGTACGGCCTCGGGACTTGGCAGTGAGCAGTTCTTC. Protein sequence: CASSTASGLGSEQFF.

The chain combines TRBV30 with TRBJ1-2; 8 bases align to TRBD1. The V segment lost 2 bases and the J segment 1 base; nucleotides outside the gene matches: 27. The V gene's germline CDR1 is GTSNPN and CDR2 SVGIG (reference sequence). This CDR3 has 22 amino acids. CDR3 in DNA: TGTGCCTGGAGTCGGGGGTCAGGGGGCACCCACAGTGGACCCTCATTTAACTATGGCTACACCTTC. This sequence encodes CAWSRGSGGTHSGPSFNYGYTF. Together with reference TRBV30 and TRBJ1-2, the CDR3 gives the full variable domain: SQTIHQWPATLVQPVGSPLSLECTVEGTSNPNLYWYRQAAGRGLQLLFYSVGIGQISSEVPQNLSASRPQDRQFILSSKKLLLSDSGFYLCAWSRGSGGTHSGPSFNYGYTFGSGTRLTVV.

The chain carries TRBV7-9 and TRBJ2-1; possibly TRBD2 for D (6 bases). The CDR3 is made up of 17 amino acids. V lost 5 bases, J lost 2 bases, and 19 bases lay in between. Germline CDR1 SEHNR, CDR2 FQNEAQ (reference sequence). The CDR3 DNA sequence: TGTGCCAGCAGCCCCAGGTTCGGGAGATTTACCTACAATGAGCAGTTCTTC. Its protein is CASSPRFGRFTYNEQFF.

V usage is TRBV14 and J usage is TRBJ2-2; maybe TRBD1 (6 bases). The germline V gene has CDR1 SGHDN and CDR2 FVKESK. The germline V and J ends were trimmed by 2 bases and 1 base, with 11 bases remaining between them. The CDR3 is 16 residues long. The DNA of the CDR3 is TGTGCCAGCAGCCAAACCGGGACAATGAACACCGGGGAGCTGTTTTTT. Its protein product is CASSQTGTMNTGELFF.

The DNA of the CDR3 is TGTGCCAGCAGCCCAGGGGGGACAGGGACCTACGAGCAGTACTTC. It encodes CASSPGGTGTYEQYF. The J gene is TRBJ2-7, the V gene TRBV11-2, with TRBD1 identical over 9 bases. J was trimmed by 2 bases and V by 5 bases; bases with no gene match: 7. The CDR3 contains 15 residues. Per the germline V gene, CDR1 is SGHAT and CDR2 is FQNNGV. Full variable domain (missing parts from reference TRBV11-2 and TRBJ2-7): EAGVAQSPRYKIIEKRQSVAFWCNPISGHATLYWYQQILGQGPKLLIQFQNNGVVDDSQLPKDRFSAERLKGVDSTLKIQPAKLEDSAVYLCASSPGGTGTYEQYFGPGTRLTVT.

The chain is built from TRBV11-2 and TRBJ2-1, with 11 bases that match TRBD2. V was clipped by 4 bases and J by 9 bases; unmatched bases: 8. The CDR3 totals 15 residues. The V gene's germline CDR1 is SGHAT and CDR2 FQNNGV. The CDR3 loop reads CASSSAGTSGGEQFF. CDR3 nucleotides: TGTGCCAGCAGCTCCGCCGGGACTAGCGGCGGTGAGCAGTTCTTC.

The V call is TRBV7-9, the J call TRBJ1-2, with TRBD1 matching 11 bases. The V gene end was trimmed by 5 bases and the J gene end by 0 bases; junction bases not matched to a gene: 14. The CDR3 runs 19 residues. Germline values: CDR1 SEHNR, CDR2 FQNEAQ (reference sequence). CDR3 sequence: CASSRALGTGGRANYGYTF. The CDR3 DNA is TGTGCCAGCAGCCGCGCCCTGGGGACAGGGGGACGAGCTAACTATGGCTACACCTTC.

This clone was recorded once. V and J are TRBV20-1 and TRBJ1-1, with unresolved D. This CDR3 comprises 10 residues. Germline-derived CDR1 and CDR2 are DFQATT and SNEGSKA (reference sequence). V gave up 5 bases and J gave up 8 bases, with 9 bases separating them. The CDR3 bases are TGCAGTGCTGCCCCCGGGGAAGCTTTCTTT. Its translation: CSAAPGEAFF.

The gene calls are TRBV6-5 and TRBJ1-1, with TRBD1 identical over 7 bases. V was pared by 4 bases and J by 9 bases, with 2 bases of the junction left unmatched. The CDR3 has 11 amino acids. Germline loops: CDR1 MNHEY, CDR2 SVGAGI. CDR3 protein: CASSWGQQAFF. For the CDR3, the DNA is TGTGCCAGCAGTTGGGGACAGCAAGCTTTCTTT.

The CDR3 nucleotides are TGTGCCAGCAGCCCGACAGGGGGATCGGCCGGGGAGCTGTTTTTT. Translation: CASSPTGGSAGELFF. J is TRBJ2-2 and V is TRBV28; 9 positions agree with TRBD1. With V trimmed by 6 bases and J by 6 bases, 8 bases remained unmatched. This CDR3 region has 15 residues. CDR1 is MDHEN, CDR2 SYDVKM, per germline.

The CDR3 DNA reads TGCGCCAGCAGCTTGACTAGCGGGTTCTTTAACAATGAGCAGTTCTTC. Amino acids: CASSLTSGFFNNEQFF. This chain links TRBV5-1 with TRBJ2-1; 9 positions agree with TRBD2. Germline V CDR1 and CDR2: SGHRS, YFSETQ. CDR3 length equals 16 residues. The V gene end was trimmed by 1 base and the J gene end by 5 bases; junction bases not matched to a gene: 7.

CDR3 nucleotides: TGTGCCAGCAGCTCAGGGACTAGGAAAGAGACCCAGTACTTC. Its protein is CASSSGTRKETQYF. The chain combines TRBV7-2 with TRBJ2-5; TRBD2 matches 8 bases. The germline V gene encodes CDR1 SGHTA and CDR2 FQGNSA. The CDR3 sequence is 14 residues long. V gave up 4 bases and J gave up 3 bases; unmatched junction bases: 4.

The rearrangement joins TRBV7-3 to TRBJ2-1; TRBD1 aligns across 10 bases. Germline CDR1 and CDR2: SGHTA and FQGTGA. CDR3 size: 15 residues. With V trimmed by 4 bases and J by 8 bases, 8 bases remained unmatched. Here the CDR3 reads CASSSTGQGVDEQFF. Written as DNA, the CDR3 is TGTGCCAGCAGCTCCACCGGACAGGGGGTTGATGAGCAGTTCTTC.